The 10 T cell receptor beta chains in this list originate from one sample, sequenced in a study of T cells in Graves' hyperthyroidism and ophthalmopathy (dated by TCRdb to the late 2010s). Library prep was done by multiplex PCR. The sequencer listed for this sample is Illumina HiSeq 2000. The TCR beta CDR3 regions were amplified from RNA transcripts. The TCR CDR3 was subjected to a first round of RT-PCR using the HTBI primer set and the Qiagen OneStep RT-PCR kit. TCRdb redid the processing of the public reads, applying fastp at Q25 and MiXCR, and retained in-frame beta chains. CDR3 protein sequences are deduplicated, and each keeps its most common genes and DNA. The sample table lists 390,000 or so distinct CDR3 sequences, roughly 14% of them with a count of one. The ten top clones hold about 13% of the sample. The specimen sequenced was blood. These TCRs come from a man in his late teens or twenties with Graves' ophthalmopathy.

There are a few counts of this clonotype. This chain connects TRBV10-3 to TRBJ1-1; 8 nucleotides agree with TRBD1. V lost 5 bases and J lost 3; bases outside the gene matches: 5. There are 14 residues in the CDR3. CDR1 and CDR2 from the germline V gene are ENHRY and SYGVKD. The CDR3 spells CAISPQGGDTEAFF. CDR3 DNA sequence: TGTGCCATCAGTCCACAGGGGGGGGACACTGAAGCTTTCTTT.

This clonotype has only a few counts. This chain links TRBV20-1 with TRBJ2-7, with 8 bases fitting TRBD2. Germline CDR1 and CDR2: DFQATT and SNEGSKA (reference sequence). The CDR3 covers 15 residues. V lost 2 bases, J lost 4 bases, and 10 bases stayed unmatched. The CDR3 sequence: CSARPVTSEGYEQYF. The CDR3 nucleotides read TGCAGTGCTAGACCTGTGACTAGCGAAGGTTACGAGCAGTACTTC.

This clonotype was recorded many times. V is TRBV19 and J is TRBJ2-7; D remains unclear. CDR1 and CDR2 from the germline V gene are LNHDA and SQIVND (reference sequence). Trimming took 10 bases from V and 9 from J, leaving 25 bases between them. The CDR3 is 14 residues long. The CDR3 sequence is CATSPRPAPWVQYF. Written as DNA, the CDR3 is TGTGCCACCTCCCCCCGTCCAGCACCATGGGTGCAGTACTTC.

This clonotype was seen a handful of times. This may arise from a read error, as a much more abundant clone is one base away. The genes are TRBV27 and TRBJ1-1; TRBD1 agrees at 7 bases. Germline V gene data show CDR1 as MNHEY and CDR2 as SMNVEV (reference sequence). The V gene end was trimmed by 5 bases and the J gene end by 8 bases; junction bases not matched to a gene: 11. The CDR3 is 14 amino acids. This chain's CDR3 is CASSPTGAGYEAFF. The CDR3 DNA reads TGTGCCAGCAGTCCCACAGGGGCCGGGTACGAAGCTTTCTTT.

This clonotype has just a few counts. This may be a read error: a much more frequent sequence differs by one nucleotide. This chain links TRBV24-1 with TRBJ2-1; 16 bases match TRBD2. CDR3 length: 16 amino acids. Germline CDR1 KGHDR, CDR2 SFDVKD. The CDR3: CATCDSGLAGGEEQFF. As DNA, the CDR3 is TGTGCCACCTGTGACTCGGGACTAGCGGGAGGGGAAGAGCAGTTCTTC.

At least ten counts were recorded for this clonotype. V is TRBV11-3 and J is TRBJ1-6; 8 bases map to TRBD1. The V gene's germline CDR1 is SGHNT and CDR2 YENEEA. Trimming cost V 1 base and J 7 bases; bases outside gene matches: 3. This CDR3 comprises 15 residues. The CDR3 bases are TGTGCCAGCAGCTTAGGGACAGGGAACAATTCACCCCTCCACTTT. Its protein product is CASSLGTGNNSPLHF. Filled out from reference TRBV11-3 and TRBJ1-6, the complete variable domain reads EAGVVQSPRYKIIEKKQPVAFWCNPISGHNTLYWYLQNLGQGPELLIRYENEEAVDDSQLPKDRFSAERLKGVDSTLKIQPAELGDSAVYLCASSLGTGNNSPLHFGNGTRLTVT.

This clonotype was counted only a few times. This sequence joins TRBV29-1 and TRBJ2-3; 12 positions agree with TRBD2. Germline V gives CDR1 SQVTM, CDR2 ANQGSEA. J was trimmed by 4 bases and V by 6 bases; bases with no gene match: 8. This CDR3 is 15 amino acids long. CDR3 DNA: TGCAGCGTGGGTCGGCTAGCGGGAGGGTCAGATACGCAGTATTTT. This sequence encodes CSVGRLAGGSDTQYF.

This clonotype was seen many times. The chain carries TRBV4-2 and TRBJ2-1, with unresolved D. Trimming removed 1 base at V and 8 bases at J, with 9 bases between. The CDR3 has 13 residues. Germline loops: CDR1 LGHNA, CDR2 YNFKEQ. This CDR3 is CASSQARHDEQFF. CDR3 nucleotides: TGTGCCAGCAGCCAAGCCCGTCACGATGAGCAGTTCTTC.

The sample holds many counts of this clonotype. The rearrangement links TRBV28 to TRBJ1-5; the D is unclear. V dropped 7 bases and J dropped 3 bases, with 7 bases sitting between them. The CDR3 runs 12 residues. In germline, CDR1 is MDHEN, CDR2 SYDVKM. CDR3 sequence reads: CASKGPNQPQHF. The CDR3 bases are TGTGCCAGCAAAGGACCCAATCAGCCCCAGCATTTT.

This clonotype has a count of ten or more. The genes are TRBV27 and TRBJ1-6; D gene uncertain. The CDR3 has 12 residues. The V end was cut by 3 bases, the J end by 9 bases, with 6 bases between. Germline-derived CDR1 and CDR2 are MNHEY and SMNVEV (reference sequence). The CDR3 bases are TGTGCCAGCAGTTTGTCGGCTTCACCCCTCCACTTT. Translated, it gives CASSLSASPLHF.